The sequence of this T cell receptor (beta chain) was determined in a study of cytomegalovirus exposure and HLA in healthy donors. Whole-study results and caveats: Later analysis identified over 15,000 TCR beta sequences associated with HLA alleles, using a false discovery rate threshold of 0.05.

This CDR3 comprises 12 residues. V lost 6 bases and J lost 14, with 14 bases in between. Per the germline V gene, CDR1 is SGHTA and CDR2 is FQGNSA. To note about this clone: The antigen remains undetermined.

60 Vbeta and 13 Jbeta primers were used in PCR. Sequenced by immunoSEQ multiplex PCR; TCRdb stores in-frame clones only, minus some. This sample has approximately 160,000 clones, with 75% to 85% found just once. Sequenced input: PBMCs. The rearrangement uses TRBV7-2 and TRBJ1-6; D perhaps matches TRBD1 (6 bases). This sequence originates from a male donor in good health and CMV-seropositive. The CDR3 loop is CASSPDRTTLHF. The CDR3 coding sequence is TGTGCCAGCAGTCCCGACAGGACAACCCTCCACTTT.